The clone carrying this TCR beta chain was seen ten or more times. The sample comes from a study of prognosis after radiotherapy for stage I lung cancer. Trimming at V came to 3 bases and at J to 2 bases, leaving 2 bases not matched to a gene. The germline gives CDR1 SGHDN, CDR2 FVKESK. The CDR3 consists of 14 residues. Multiplex PCR, run in two rounds, amplified TCR beta CDR3 from genomic DNA. TRBV and TRBJ genes each had their own specific primers in first-round PCR. TCRdb called the multiplex PCR reads again in MiXCR, with one record for every CDR3 protein. The data contain 8,500 to 13,000 distinct CDR3 sequences, approximately 58% of them seen just once; the ten biggest clones take up roughly 7%.

The rearrangement links TRBV14 to TRBJ2-3, with 7 bases that match TRBD1. The receptor comes from a donor older than 45 with non-small cell lung cancer. The sample consisted of PBMCs, taken before or after stereotactic body radiation therapy (not recorded which). DNA for the CDR3: TGTGCCAGCAGCCACGGGACAGCCACAGATACGCAGTATTTT. Translated: CASSHGTATDTQYF.